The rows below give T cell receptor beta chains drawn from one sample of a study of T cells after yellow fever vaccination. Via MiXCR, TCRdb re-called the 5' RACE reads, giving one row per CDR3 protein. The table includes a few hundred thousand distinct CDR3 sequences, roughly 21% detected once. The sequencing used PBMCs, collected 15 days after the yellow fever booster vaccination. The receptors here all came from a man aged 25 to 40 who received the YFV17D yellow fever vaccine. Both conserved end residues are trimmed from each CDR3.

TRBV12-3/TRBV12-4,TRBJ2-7,ASSFVAYEQY
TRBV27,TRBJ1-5,ASKSLTGGFFQPQH
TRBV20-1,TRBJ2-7,SAPSTLLSYEQY
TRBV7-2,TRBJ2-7,ASSVGTQWAEQY
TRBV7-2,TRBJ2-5,ASMSQGGFRETQY
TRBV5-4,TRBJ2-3,ASSLMSGSTDTQY
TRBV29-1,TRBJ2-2,SVSPRSSGPTGELF
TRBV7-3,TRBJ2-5,ASSSSSGSLETQY
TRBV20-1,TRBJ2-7,SARLVSGPSYEQY
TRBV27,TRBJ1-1,ATHRRVDTEAF
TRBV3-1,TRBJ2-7,ASSQGGGLRYEQY
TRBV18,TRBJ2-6,ASGPGGSGANVLT
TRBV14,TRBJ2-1,ASSSRTSGRAGQAAKQF
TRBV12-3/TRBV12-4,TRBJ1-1,ASSLIIGNTEAF
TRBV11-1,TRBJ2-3,ASSPTTTSGSRSADTQY
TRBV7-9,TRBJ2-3,ASSPDSWADTQY
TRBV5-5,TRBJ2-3,ASSSLRGGSTDTQY
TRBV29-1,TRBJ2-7,SVSNLAGDEQY
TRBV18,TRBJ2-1,ASSFQQSDEQF
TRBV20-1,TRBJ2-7,SASATGGFNEQY
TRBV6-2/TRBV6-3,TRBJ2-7,ASSYQAYEQY
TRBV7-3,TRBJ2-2,ASSLLVNTGELF
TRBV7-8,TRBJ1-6,ASKNSPGGHNSPLH
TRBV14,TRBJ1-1,ASSQDGRAEAF
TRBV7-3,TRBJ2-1,ASSPSPTSGKYNEQF
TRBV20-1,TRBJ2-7,SASLKGGVKQY
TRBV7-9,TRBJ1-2,ASSLAAADGYT
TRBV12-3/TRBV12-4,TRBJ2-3,ASSFAGDTDTQY
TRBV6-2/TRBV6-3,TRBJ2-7,ASSYNRGRDEQY
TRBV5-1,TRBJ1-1,ASSLVGSNTEAF
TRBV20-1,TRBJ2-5,SARGVSGRAVETQY
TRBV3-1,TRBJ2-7,ASSQLAGGPVEQY
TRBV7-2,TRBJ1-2,ASSRGGVGYT
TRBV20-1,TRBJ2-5,SAQNRDRGLETQY
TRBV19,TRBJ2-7,ASSMRQSYEQY
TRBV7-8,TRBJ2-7,ASSLVDRFYEQY
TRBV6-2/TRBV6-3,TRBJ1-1,ASSNGEGDTEAF
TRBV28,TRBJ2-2,ASSYGSANTGELF
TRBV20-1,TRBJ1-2,SASVQDGYT
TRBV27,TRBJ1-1,ASGPRENTEAF
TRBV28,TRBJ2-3,ASSTLAGADTQY